Shown below are 21 T cell receptor beta chains from a single sample sequenced in a study of shared clonotypes between healthy human individuals. Sequencing was performed with immunoSEQ multiplex PCR; in TCRdb, only in-frame clones are kept and a portion is missing. The sample has about 2.3 million clones; 85% to 95% are singletons. The sequencing sample was made of naive CD4+ T cells from PBMCs. Subset defined: CD45RA+ positively selected. The receptors stem from a young man in good health. Some clones in this sample may be carry-over from other donors' samples.

The chain links TRBV29-1 to TRBJ2-3; no clear D gene. Germline CDR1 and CDR2: SQVTM and ANQGSEA. This CDR3 is 11 amino acids long. The V end lost 7 bases, the J end lost 4 bases, and 9 bases lay between the germline ends. In DNA, the CDR3 is TGCAGCGCCCCCGCCTCAGATACGCAGTATTTT. Residues: CSAPASDTQYF.

The gene calls are TRBV27 and TRBJ2-7, with TRBD2 as a possible D gene (6 bases). CDR1 and CDR2 (germline): MNHEY, SMNVEV (reference sequence). V was trimmed by 7 bases and J by 3 bases, leaving 10 bases between them. The CDR3 is 12 amino acids. CDR3 protein: CASTEGIYEQYF. The CDR3 DNA follows: TGTGCCAGCACGGAGGGGATCTACGAGCAGTACTTC.

The genes are TRBV7-9 and TRBJ2-5; D is perhaps TRBD1 or TRBD2 (5 bases each). V was trimmed by 2 bases and J by 2 bases, leaving 15 bases between them. This CDR3 region has 16 residues. Germline V CDR1 and CDR2: SEHNR, FQNEAQ (reference sequence). The CDR3 DNA reads TGTGCCAGCAGCTTATTACGGCCGGGGCGGCAAGAGACCCAGTACTTC. As protein: CASSLLRPGRQETQYF.

The chain joins TRBV27 to TRBJ1-1; no reliable D call. Germline V gene lookup returns CDR1 MNHEY and CDR2 SMNVEV (reference sequence). V lost 10 bases, J lost 7 bases, and 7 bases lay in between. The CDR3 spans 9 residues. The CDR3 here is CANQDEAFF. The CDR3 region has the DNA TGTGCCAACCAAGATGAAGCTTTCTTT.

Comments on this clone: The same CDR3 can be traced to other DNA sequences in this sample. This sequence joins TRBV7-2 and TRBJ2-7; the match to TRBD1 covers 7 bases. Germline V lookup: CDR1 SGHTA, CDR2 FQGNSA. The CDR3 is 15 residues long. V lost 1 base and J lost 4; bases outside the gene matches: 7. Here the CDR3 DNA reads TGTGCCAGCAGCTTAGGGTGGACAGGATCGTACGAGCAGTACTTC. This encodes CASSLGWTGSYEQYF.

This clone has only a few counts. V is TRBV9 and J is TRBJ1-1, with D possibly matching TRBD1 (6 bases). Looked up from germline, CDR1 is SGDLS and CDR2 is YYNGEE. This CDR3 contains 15 residues. Between the trimmed V and J ends, which lost 0 bases and 1 base, there was a span of 10 bases. For the CDR3, the DNA is TGTGCCAGCAGCGTAGGAGCCAGGGGGAACACTGAAGCTTTCTTT. This encodes CASSVGARGNTEAFF. Full variable domain (remainder filled in from reference TRBV9 and TRBJ1-1): DSGVTQTPKHLITATGQRVTLRCSPRSGDLSVYWYQQSLDQGLQFLIQYYNGEERAKGNILERFSAQQFPDLHSELNLSSLELGDSALYFCASSVGARGNTEAFFGQGTRLTVV.

CDR3 sequence: CAWEPGLNEQYF. The CDR3, as DNA: TGTGCCTGGGAACCGGGACTGAATGAGCAGTACTTC. The chain is built from TRBV30 and TRBJ2-5; D might be TRBD2 (6 bases). This CDR3 spans 12 amino acids. V lost 5 bases to trimming and J lost 11 bases, with 18 bases between them. Germline V gives CDR1 GTSNPN, CDR2 SVGIG (reference sequence).

This sequence joins TRBV2 and TRBJ1-2, with D perhaps matching TRBD1 (5 bases). The V gene lost 4 bases and the J gene lost 8 bases, with 14 bases spanning the gap. This CDR3 region has 13 residues. Germline V gene sequence: CDR1 SNHLY, CDR2 FYNNEI. Here the CDR3 DNA reads TGTGCCAGCAGTGCCGGGACGGCCGACGGCTACACCTTC. Translated: CASSAGTADGYTF.

V is TRBV11-2 and J is TRBJ2-1, with 7 bases fitting TRBD2. Per the germline V gene, CDR1 is SGHAT and CDR2 is FQNNGV. With V trimmed by 5 bases and J by 10 bases, 14 bases remained unmatched. The CDR3 length is 15 residues. The CDR3 region has the DNA TGTGCCAGCAGCCTAACCGCCGGCGGGGGTGCAGAGCAGTTCTTC. Translating gives CASSLTAGGGAEQFF.

J is TRBJ2-5 and V is TRBV6-1, with 10 positions matching TRBD2. The CDR3 totals 17 residues. V dropped 3 bases and J dropped 4; count of bases not matched to a gene: 11. The germline V gene encodes CDR1 MNHNS and CDR2 SASEGT. The CDR3 protein is CASSEAASGSAAETQYF. Here the CDR3 DNA reads TGTGCCAGCAGTGAGGCGGCTAGCGGGAGTGCTGCAGAGACCCAGTACTTC.

The chain uses TRBV7-2 and TRBJ2-7; 10 nucleotides agree with TRBD1. Unmatched junction bases numbered 7, after V lost 3 bases and J lost 5 bases. Germline assignment: CDR1 SGHTA and CDR2 FQGNSA. The CDR3 loop spans 15 amino acids. CDR3 residues: CASSFRTGGTNEQYF. The CDR3, as DNA: TGTGCCAGCAGCTTCCGGACAGGGGGAACGAACGAGCAGTACTTC.

The genes are TRBV28 and TRBJ1-6; 7 bases match TRBD1. There are 17 residues in the CDR3. Germline V gene lookup returns CDR1 MDHEN and CDR2 SYDVKM. V dropped 2 bases and J dropped 9; count of bases not matched to a gene: 13. The CDR3 sequence is CASSLDLSAGGASPLHF. Here the CDR3 DNA reads TGTGCCAGCAGTTTAGACTTATCGGCAGGGGGAGCTTCACCCCTCCACTTT.

The chain recombines TRBV2 with TRBJ1-2, with TRBD1 matching 7 bases. V was clipped by 5 bases and J by 7 bases; unmatched bases: 7. Germline V gives CDR1 SNHLY, CDR2 FYNNEI. The CDR3 is 13 amino acids. The CDR3 DNA sequence: TGTGCCAGCAGTTCTACAGGGGCGGCTGGCTACACCTTC. This sequence encodes CASSSTGAAGYTF.

The chain has TRBV5-1 and TRBJ1-2; 8 positions match TRBD1. Trimming took 4 bases from V and 6 from J; bases not matched to a gene: 11. The CDR3 covers 15 residues. In germline, CDR1 is SGHRS, CDR2 YFSETQ. CDR3 coding DNA: TGCGCCAGCAGCGATGGCGGACAGGGCAACAATGGCTACACCTTC. This sequence encodes CASSDGGQGNNGYTF.

The chain uses TRBV6-5 and TRBJ1-5; 9 nucleotides agree with TRBD1. Losses at the gene ends were 10 bases for V and 0 bases for J; bases not matched to a gene: 4. CDR3 length equals 14 residues. CDR1 and CDR2 from the germline V gene are MNHEY and SVGAGI. CDR3 in amino acids: CATTDRGSNQPQHF. The CDR3 region has the DNA TGTGCCACTACGGACAGGGGTAGCAATCAGCCCCAGCATTTT.

J is TRBJ1-3 and V is TRBV28; D not resolved. V lost 2 bases and J lost 7, with 15 bases in between. Per germline, CDR1 MDHEN and CDR2 SYDVKM. The length of the CDR3 is 15 residues. The CDR3 region has the DNA TGTGCCAGCAGTTTAGGGCTGCTGGAAGGGAACACCATATATTTT. Its translation: CASSLGLLEGNTIYF. Complete variable domain (other parts from reference TRBV28 and TRBJ1-3): DVKVTQSSRYLVKRTGEKVFLECVQDMDHENMFWYRQDPGLGLRLIYFSYDVKMKEKGDIPEGYSVSREKKERFSLILESASTNQTSMYLCASSLGLLEGNTIYFGEGSWLTVV.

The V and J genes are TRBV7-2 and TRBJ2-7; perhaps D is TRBD1 or TRBD2 (5 bases each). The ends were cut back, 4 bases at V and 4 bases at J, with 17 bases in the middle. Germline assignment: CDR1 SGHTA and CDR2 FQGNSA. The CDR3 covers 15 residues. CDR3 region: CASSYSGTGTYEQYF. The CDR3 DNA sequence: TGTGCCAGCAGCTACTCCGGGACGGGAACTTACGAGCAGTACTTC. The full variable domain, its missing parts supplied by reference TRBV7-2 and TRBJ2-7, is GAGVSQSPSNKVTEKGKDVELRCDPISGHTALYWYRQSLGQGLEFLIYFQGNSAPDKSGLPSDRFSAERTGGSVSTLTIQRTQQEDSAVYLCASSYSGTGTYEQYFGPGTRLTVT.

The chain has TRBV28 and TRBJ2-2, with 8 bases that match TRBD1. Germline assignment: CDR1 MDHEN and CDR2 SYDVKM. After removal of 7 bases from V and 3 bases from J, the junction contained 7 bases not matched to a gene. This CDR3 is built from 15 residues. CDR3: CASMGAGGYTGELFF. CDR3 bases: TGTGCCAGCATGGGGGCAGGGGGCTACACCGGGGAGCTGTTTTTT.

This clone was found once. The J gene is TRBJ1-3, the V gene TRBV11-2; D is ambiguous. CDR3 size: 14 residues. Germline V lookup: CDR1 SGHAT, CDR2 FQNNGV. Trimming cost V 5 bases and J 2 bases, with 10 bases left between them. CDR3 region: CASSAIWAGNTIYF. In nucleotides, the CDR3 is TGTGCCAGCAGCGCCATTTGGGCTGGAAACACCATATATTTT.

The chain recombines TRBV4-2 with TRBJ2-1, with unresolved D. The ends were cut back, 5 bases at V and 3 bases at J, with 11 bases in the middle. Germline V gene lookup returns CDR1 LGHNA and CDR2 YNFKEQ. The CDR3 length is 14 residues. CDR3 nucleotides: TGTGCCAGCAGCTTTCAGACTGGCTACAATGAGCAGTTCTTC. Translated, it gives CASSFQTGYNEQFF.

J is TRBJ1-2 and V is TRBV6-1; D gene uncertain. The germline gives CDR1 MNHNS, CDR2 SASEGT. Trimming removed 4 bases from V and 0 bases from J, with 6 bases in between. This CDR3 region has 13 residues. The CDR3 DNA reads as TGTGCCAGCAGTGTAGAAGCTAACTATGGCTACACCTTC. Its protein is CASSVEANYGYTF.